These 13 T cell receptor beta chains originate from one sample sequenced in a study of human T cells and chemical hapten exposure. Indicated time point: patch test 2, 6 weeks after DPC sensitization. Treatment: therapeutic diphenylcyclopropenone sensitization with weekly scalp DPC. TCRdb reanalysed the RACE reads using MiXCR and keeps one entry per CDR3 protein. The sample yields about 84,000 distinct CDR3 sequences, more than 9% seen once. The sample in question was whole blood, obtained in connection with sensitization to the hapten diphenylcyclopropenone (DPC). The receptor source for this set is a woman aged 45-59 years with alopecia areata. Some clones in this sample may be carry-over from other donors' samples.

This clonotype has just a few counts. The chain employs TRBV14 and TRBJ2-5; D not certain. This CDR3 is 12 amino acids long. Per germline, CDR1 SGHDN and CDR2 FVKESK. Trimming took off 2 bases at V and 7 bases at J, with 8 bases between the two ends. The CDR3 nucleotides read TGTGCCAGCAGCCAACGGAGCTCGACCCAGTACTTC. Translated: CASSQRSSTQYF.

This clonotype was found a few times. This rearrangement joins TRBV29-1 to TRBJ1-4; no firm D call. CDR1 is SQVTM, CDR2 ANQGSEA, per germline. The CDR3 length is 13 residues. Trimming pared 2 bases from V and 6 bases from J, leaving 10 bases between. CDR3 loop: CSVELGSDEKLFF. The CDR3 DNA reads TGCAGCGTTGAACTAGGATCGGATGAAAAACTGTTTTTT.

This clonotype was counted ten times or more. The chain combines TRBV29-1 with TRBJ2-3, with D perhaps matching TRBD2 (5 bases). The CDR3 sequence is 13 residues long. V lost 1 base to trimming and J lost 6 bases, with 11 bases between them. Germline V CDR1 and CDR2: SQVTM, ANQGSEA. The CDR3 coding sequence is TGCAGCGTTGAAGTCCCTAGCTGGGATACGCAGTATTTT. It is translated as CSVEVPSWDTQYF.

This clonotype was seen a few times. The chain uses TRBV11-2 and TRBJ2-1, with D possibly matching TRBD2 (6 bases). The CDR3 is 16 residues long. Deletions cut 5 bases from V and 0 bases from J, with 14 bases between. CDR1 is SGHAT and CDR2 is FQNNGV in the germline V gene. The CDR3 loop is CASSRAAGSSYNEQFF. The CDR3 DNA reads TGTGCCAGCAGCCGGGCGGCGGGGAGCTCCTACAATGAGCAGTTCTTC.

This clonotype showed up many times. The V gene is TRBV4-1, the J gene TRBJ1-4; D not certain. Germline-derived CDR1 and CDR2 are MGHRA and YSYEKL. V was trimmed by 3 bases and J by 6 bases, leaving 11 bases between them. There are 14 residues in the CDR3. This CDR3 is CASSQSPVDEKLFF. The DNA for the CDR3 is TGCGCCAGCAGCCAGAGCCCGGTCGATGAAAAACTGTTTTTT.

The table lists this clonotype with a few counts. This chain connects TRBV6-2 or TRBV6-3 to TRBJ1-1, with D tentatively TRBD1 (6 bases). Germline loops: CDR1 MNHEY, CDR2 SVGEGT. The CDR3 is 14 residues long. Trimming stripped 5 bases from V and 1 base from J, with 11 bases between. DNA for the CDR3: TGTGCCAGCAGTCTGGGGGCAGCGAACACTGAAGCTTTCTTT. It yields the protein CASSLGAANTEAFF.

In this sample, this clonotype turned up a few times. The chain carries TRBV30 and TRBJ2-5; tentatively, D is TRBD1 (5 bases). Trimming removed 1 base at V and 5 bases at J, with 11 bases between. Germline CDR1 is GTSNPN and CDR2 is SVGIG (reference sequence). There are 13 residues in the CDR3. Written as DNA, the CDR3 is TGTGCCTGGAGTGGTCAGGGAATTGAGACCCAGTACTTC. Translated: CAWSGQGIETQYF.

The chain carries TRBV9 and TRBJ2-3, with 10 nucleotides matching TRBD1. The length of the CDR3 is 15 residues. Per germline, CDR1 SGDLS and CDR2 YYNGEE. Germline trimming cut 3 bases from V and 6 bases from J; bases unmatched to any gene: 7. In DNA, the CDR3 is TGTGCCAGCAGCGCTTTGACAGGGGGCATGGATACGCAGTATTTT. This codes for CASSALTGGMDTQYF.

This clonotype was seen ten or more times. V gene TRBV29-1 combines with J gene TRBJ2-5; a possible D gene is TRBD2 (5 bases). Trimming removed 7 bases at V and 1 base at J, with 10 bases between. The CDR3 is made up of 12 amino acids. Looked up from germline, CDR1 is SQVTM and CDR2 is ANQGSEA. CDR3 amino acids: CSAGLIQETQYF. The CDR3 DNA sequence: TGCAGCGCCGGACTGATCCAAGAGACCCAGTACTTC.

The gene calls are TRBV2 and TRBJ1-1; tentatively, D is TRBD1 (5 bases). Germline assignment: CDR1 SNHLY and CDR2 FYNNEI. The CDR3 runs to 11 residues. V lost 2 bases and J 12 bases, leaving 10 bases between the germline ends. The CDR3 is CASSESRGSFF. Here the CDR3 DNA reads TGTGCCAGCAGTGAAAGTAGGGGATCTTTCTTT. The entire variable domain, with the rest obtained from reference TRBV2 and TRBJ1-1, is as follows: EPEVTQTPSHQVTQMGQEVILRCVPISNHLYFYWYRQILGQKVEFLVSFYNNEISEKSEIFDDQFSVERPDGSNFTLKIRSTKLEDSAMYFCASSESRGSFFGQGTRLTVV.

This clonotype was recorded at least ten times. This chain links TRBV19 with TRBJ2-1; D may correspond to TRBD1 or TRBD2 (5 bases each). The CDR3 length is 13 residues. V was shortened by 6 bases and J by 13 bases, with 19 bases between the two germline ends. The germline V gene encodes CDR1 LNHDA and CDR2 SQIVND (reference sequence). CDR3 in DNA: TGTGCCAGTAGGCAGACCGGGACGCCCACTCAGTTCTTC. Its protein product is CASRQTGTPTQFF.

This clonotype was counted only a few times. The chain combines TRBV6-1 with TRBJ1-2, with D hard to call. Trimming took 4 bases from V and 8 from J, leaving 14 bases between them. The CDR3 contains 13 residues. CDR1 MNHNS and CDR2 SASEGT come from the germline V gene. This CDR3 is CASSGSTGNGYTF. In nucleotides, the CDR3 is TGTGCCAGCAGTGGATCAACTGGGAACGGCTACACCTTC.

This clonotype was counted ten times or more. This sequence joins TRBV5-1 and TRBJ1-2; 8 nucleotides align to TRBD1. CDR3 length: 16 amino acids. CDR1 is SGHRS and CDR2 is YFSETQ in the germline V gene. After removal of 4 bases from V and 8 bases from J, the junction contained 16 bases not matched to a gene. Written as DNA, the CDR3 is TGCGCCAGCAGCCCCGGACAGGGTTTTTTCTTGGACGGCTACACCTTC. Encoded protein: CASSPGQGFFLDGYTF.